These 5 T cell receptor beta chains originate from one sample sequenced in a study of T-cell reconstitution after alpha-beta-depleted transplantation in children. The library targeted TCRbeta and was prepared with unique molecular identifiers. TCRdb independently ran MiXCR on the PCR reads; one entry per CDR3 protein. The profile covers some 78,000 distinct CDR3 sequences, with 14% appearing a single time and 27% taken by the ten largest. The input for sequencing was PBMCs, mostly from graft donor cells, taken 180 days after TCRalphabeta/CD19-depleted stem cell transplant. These receptors were taken from a male patient between 2 and 15 years old who had a stem cell transplant for acute lymphoblastic leukemia, so the T cells may come from the graft donor.

This clonotype was seen a few times. V usage is TRBV28 and J usage is TRBJ1-5, with D hard to call. This CDR3 spans 13 amino acids. Germline V lookup: CDR1 MDHEN, CDR2 SYDVKM. The germline V and J ends were trimmed by 7 bases and 3 bases, with 10 bases remaining between them. The DNA for the CDR3 is TGTGCCAGCACTATAATGGACAATCAGCCCCAGCATTTT. This translates into CASTIMDNQPQHF.

This clonotype was recorded at least ten times. The chain recombines TRBV12-3 or TRBV12-4 with TRBJ1-1; TRBD1 is a possible D gene (5 bases). Trimming stripped 5 bases from V and 6 bases from J, with 16 bases between. The CDR3 length is 14 residues. CDR3 nucleotide sequence: TGTGCCAGCAGTGGGGGAGCAGGAATCGCTGAAGCTTTCTTT. Translation: CASSGGAGIAEAFF.

The CDR3 spells CASSFGLGTEAFF. Here the CDR3 DNA reads TGTGCCAGCAGTTTCGGTTTAGGGACGGAAGCTTTCTTT. The rearrangement uses TRBV12-3 or TRBV12-4 and TRBJ1-1; D is perhaps TRBD1 (5 bases). Trimming pared 3 bases from V and 8 bases from J, leaving 13 bases between. The CDR3 consists of 13 residues.

This clonotype is medium-sized (0.01 to 0.1%) in the sample. This chain links TRBV20-1 with TRBJ1-1; D gene uncertain. This CDR3 comprises 11 residues. Germline values: CDR1 DFQATT, CDR2 SNEGSKA (reference sequence). With 6 bases removed from V and 3 bases from J, the gap between germline ends came to 8 bases. The CDR3 DNA follows: TGCAGTGCCGAGGGAGACACTGAAGCTTTCTTT. Protein: CSAEGDTEAFF.

In this sample, this clonotype is medium-sized (0.01 to 0.1%). This rearrangement joins TRBV25-1 to TRBJ2-7, with D hard to call. The germline V gene encodes CDR1 MGHDK and CDR2 SYGVNS. Trimming took 4 bases from V and 0 from J, leaving 1 base between them. This CDR3 has 11 amino acids. The CDR3 nucleotides are TGTGCCAGCAGTGCCTCCTACGAGCAGTACTTC. This codes for CASSASYEQYF.